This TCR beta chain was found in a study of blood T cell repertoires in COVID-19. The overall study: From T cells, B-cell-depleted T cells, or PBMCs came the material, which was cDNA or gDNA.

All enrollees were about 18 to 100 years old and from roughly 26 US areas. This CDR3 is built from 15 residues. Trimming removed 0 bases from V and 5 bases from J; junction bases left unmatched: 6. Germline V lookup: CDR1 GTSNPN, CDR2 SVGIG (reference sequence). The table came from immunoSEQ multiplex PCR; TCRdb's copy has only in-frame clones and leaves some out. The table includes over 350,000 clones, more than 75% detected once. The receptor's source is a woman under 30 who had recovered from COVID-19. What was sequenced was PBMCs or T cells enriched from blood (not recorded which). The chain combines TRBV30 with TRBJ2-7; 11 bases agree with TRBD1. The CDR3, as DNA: TGTGCCTGGAGTGTAAGGACAGGGGGCTTCAACGAGCAGTACTTC. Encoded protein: CAWSVRTGGFNEQYF.